This T cell receptor (beta chain) derives from a study of circulating CD8 cells and anti-PD-1 response in melanoma. Study background: Responders had complete or partial responses; non-responders had stable or progressive disease. Study results and caveats: Clonotype sharing was highest between DPOS and TIGIT subsets. DNEG was most diverse; TIGIT repertoires were least diverse. Tumor reactivity was tested by peptide assays on expanded sorted subsets.

Turning to this clonotype: Antigen: not known.

The QIAseq Immune Repertoire TCR panel built the libraries from 15 ng of total RNA. TCRdb independently ran MiXCR on the reads; one entry per CDR3 protein. This sample has some 180 distinct CDR3 sequences; roughly 20% occur once, and the top ten carry over 45%. Sorting of live CD3+CD8+TCRalphabeta+ cells by PD-1 and/or TIGIT gave four subsets. Germline V CDR1 and CDR2: MDHEN, SYDVKM. CDR3 length: 15 residues. Losses at the gene ends were 2 bases for V and 5 bases for J; bases not matched to a gene: 1. This clonotype originated in a human donor with melanoma. This specimen consisted of CD8+ T cells from PBMCs, obtained at baseline or after one month of anti-PD-1 therapy (not recorded which). This chain uses TRBV28 with TRBJ2-2; 11 bases are a match to TRBD2. For the CDR3, the DNA is TGTGCCAGCAGTTTAACTAGCGGGAGTACCGGGGAGCTGTTTTTT. Its protein is CASSLTSGSTGELFF.